A selection of T cell receptor beta chains follows, all from one sample in a study of blood T cell repertoires in COVID-19. Only in-frame clones appear in the TCRdb table, and some are missing; sequencing was by immunoSEQ multiplex PCR. The sample includes around 180,000 clones, over 65% of them seen just once. The sequencing sample was made of peripheral blood. These receptors came from a person aged 65 to 85 with COVID-19, enrolled during active disease. Both conserved end residues are part of each CDR3. The D gene is left open where the match is weak. Not all rows give a size; the values are once, few, many and, for expanded clones, a class.

d_call: TRBD2; clone_size: once; v_call: TRBV4-3; j_call: TRBJ2-3; cdr3_aa: CASSQGRGGPDTQYF; cdr3_nt: TGCGCCAGCAGCCAAGGGCGGGGGGGCCCAGATACGCAGTATTTT
d_call: .; clone_size: .; v_call: TRBV5-4; j_call: TRBJ2-7; cdr3_aa: CASSLPGPSYEQYF; cdr3_nt: TGTGCCAGCAGCTTGCCGGGTCCTAGCTACGAGCAGTACTTC
d_call: .; clone_size: many; v_call: TRBV18; j_call: TRBJ1-1; cdr3_aa: CASSPLQLRDTEAFF; cdr3_nt: TGTGCCAGCTCACCTCTCCAATTGAGGGACACTGAAGCTTTCTTT
d_call: TRBD2; clone_size: few; v_call: TRBV7-9; j_call: TRBJ2-7; cdr3_aa: CASSLASGGGYEQYF; cdr3_nt: TGTGCCAGCAGCTTAGCAAGCGGGGGGGGTTACGAGCAGTACTTC
d_call: .; clone_size: .; v_call: TRBV15; j_call: TRBJ1-5; cdr3_aa: CATSTGVNQPQHF; cdr3_nt: TGTGCCACCAGCACGGGAGTAAATCAGCCCCAGCATTTT
d_call: .; clone_size: .; v_call: TRBV7-9; j_call: TRBJ1-2; cdr3_aa: CASSRSKTQLGYTF; cdr3_nt: TGTGCCAGCAGCCGCTCGAAGACACAGCTTGGCTACACCTTC
d_call: TRBD2; clone_size: .; v_call: TRBV7-3; j_call: TRBJ2-1; cdr3_aa: CASRQIAGAYNEQFF; cdr3_nt: TGTGCCAGCAGACAGATAGCGGGGGCCTACAATGAGCAGTTCTTC
d_call: .; clone_size: few; v_call: TRBV5-1; j_call: TRBJ2-7; cdr3_aa: CASSLAGRVEQYF; cdr3_nt: TGCGCCAGCAGCTTGGCGGGCAGGGTCGAGCAGTACTTC
d_call: TRBD2; clone_size: .; v_call: TRBV29-1; j_call: TRBJ2-7; cdr3_aa: CSVEGERGTYEQYF; cdr3_nt: TGCAGCGTTGAAGGCGAGCGGGGAACCTACGAGCAGTACTTC
d_call: .; clone_size: .; v_call: TRBV3-1/TRBV3-2; j_call: TRBJ1-1; cdr3_aa: CASSQVMANTEAFF; cdr3_nt: TGTGCCAGCAGCCAAGTTATGGCGAACACTGAAGCTTTCTTT
d_call: .; clone_size: .; v_call: TRBV3-1/TRBV3-2; j_call: TRBJ1-1; cdr3_aa: CASSQGATEAFF; cdr3_nt: TGTGCCAGCAGCCAAGGGGCTACTGAAGCTTTCTTT
d_call: .; clone_size: few; v_call: TRBV5-4; j_call: TRBJ2-1; cdr3_aa: CASSPLQGSYNEQFF; cdr3_nt: TGTGCCAGCAGCCCATTGCAGGGATCTTACAATGAGCAGTTCTTC
d_call: TRBD1; clone_size: .; v_call: TRBV6-1; j_call: TRBJ1-2; cdr3_aa: CASSALRTGGGYGYTF; cdr3_nt: TGTGCCAGCAGTGCCCTCCGGACAGGGGGCGGCTATGGCTACACCTTC
d_call: .; clone_size: few; v_call: TRBV4-1; j_call: TRBJ1-1; cdr3_aa: CASSPPGSLNTEAFF; cdr3_nt: TGCGCCAGCAGCCCGCCCGGGAGCTTGAACACTGAAGCTTTCTTT
d_call: TRBD1; clone_size: .; v_call: TRBV4-1; j_call: TRBJ1-1; cdr3_aa: CASSPGQVNTEAFF; cdr3_nt: TGCGCCAGCAGCCCCGGACAGGTTAACACTGAAGCTTTCTTT
d_call: TRBD2; clone_size: .; v_call: TRBV12-3/TRBV12-4; j_call: TRBJ2-7; cdr3_aa: CASRTSGGREQYF; cdr3_nt: TGTGCCAGCAGGACTAGCGGGGGGCGCGAGCAGTACTTC